This TCR beta chain was obtained from a study of OX40 agonist ivuxolimab in advanced cancers. Across the study: Enrollees could have had prior anti-PD-1, anti-PD-L1 or anti-CTLA-4 therapy, which approximately 40% had received.

General observations from the study: Also present in some nonresponders was a low level of normalized T-cell clonal expansion.

The germline gives CDR1 DFQATT, CDR2 SNEGSKA (reference sequence). The CDR3 spans 11 residues. Trimming pared 6 bases from V and 7 bases from J, leaving 12 bases between. With regard to this clone: Its target is unknown.

Some clones are missing from TCRdb's copy, which holds only in-frame ones; the method was immunoSEQ multiplex PCR. The sample holds 65,000 to 75,000 clones, around 86% seen once. The J gene is TRBJ1-1, the V gene TRBV20-1; D gene ambiguous. The receptor was derived from an adult with an advanced solid tumor such as melanoma, head and neck, liver or kidney cancer. Sequencing used CD4+ or CD8+ T cells sorted from blood, obtained in a trial of the OX40 agonist ivuxolimab. The CDR3 region is CSAGRAGEAFF. Here the CDR3 DNA reads TGCAGTGCCGGGAGGGCGGGTGAAGCTTTCTTT.